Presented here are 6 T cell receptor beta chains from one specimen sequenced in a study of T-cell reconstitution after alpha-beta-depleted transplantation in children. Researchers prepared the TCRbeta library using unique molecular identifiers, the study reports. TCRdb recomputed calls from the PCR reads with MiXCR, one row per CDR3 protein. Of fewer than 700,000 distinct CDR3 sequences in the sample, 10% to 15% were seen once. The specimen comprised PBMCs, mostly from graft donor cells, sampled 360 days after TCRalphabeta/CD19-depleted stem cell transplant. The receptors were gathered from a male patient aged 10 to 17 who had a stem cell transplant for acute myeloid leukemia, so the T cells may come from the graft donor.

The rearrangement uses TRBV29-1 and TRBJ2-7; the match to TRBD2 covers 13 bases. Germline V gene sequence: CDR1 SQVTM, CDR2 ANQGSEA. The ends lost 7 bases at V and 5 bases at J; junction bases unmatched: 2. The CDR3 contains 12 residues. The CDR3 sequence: CSAGLAGNEQYF. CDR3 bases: TGCAGCGCGGGACTAGCGGGAAACGAGCAGTACTTC.

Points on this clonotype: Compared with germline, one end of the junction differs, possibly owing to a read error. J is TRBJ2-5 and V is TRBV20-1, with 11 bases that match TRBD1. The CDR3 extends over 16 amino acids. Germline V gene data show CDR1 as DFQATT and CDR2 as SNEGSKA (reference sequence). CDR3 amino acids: CCAPRVDRGRRETQYF. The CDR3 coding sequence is TGCTGTGCTCCCCGAGTGGACAGGGGGCGGCGAGAGACCCAGTACTTC.

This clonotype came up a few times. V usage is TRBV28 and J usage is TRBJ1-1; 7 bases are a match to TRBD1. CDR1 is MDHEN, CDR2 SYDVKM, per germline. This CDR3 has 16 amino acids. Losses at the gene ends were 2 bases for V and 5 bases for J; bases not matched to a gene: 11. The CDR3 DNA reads TGTGCCAGCAGTTTACAAGGGGGCGGGTTTGGGACTGAAGCTTTCTTT. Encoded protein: CASSLQGGGFGTEAFF.

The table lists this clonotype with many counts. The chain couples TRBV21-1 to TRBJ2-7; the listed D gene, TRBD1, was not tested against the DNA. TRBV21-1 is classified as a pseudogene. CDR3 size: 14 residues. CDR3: CASSTTGGFHEQYF. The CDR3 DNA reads TGTGCCAGCAGTACCACAGGGGGCTTCCACGAGCAGTACTTC.

CDR3 loop: CASSLSGLVTYNEQFF. CDR3 bases: TGTGCCAGCAGCTTATCGGGGTTAGTAACCTACAATGAGCAGTTCTTC. The rearrangement joins TRBV7-2 to TRBJ2-1; a weak D match, TRBD2 (5 bases). The CDR3 has 16 amino acids. Germline V gives CDR1 SGHTA, CDR2 FQGNSA. The V end lost 2 bases, the J end lost 2 bases, and 13 bases lay between the germline ends.

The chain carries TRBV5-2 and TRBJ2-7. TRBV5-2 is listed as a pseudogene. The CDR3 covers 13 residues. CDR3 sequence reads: CASAYSITYEQYF. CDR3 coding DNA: TGTGCCAGCGCGTACAGTATTACCTACGAGCAGTACTTC.